The 30 T cell receptor beta chains below were found in one sample sequenced in a study of CD8 T cells in ankylosing spondylitis. For these TCRs, the target antigens are not known. Notes on the study in general: Blood from ankylosing spondylitis patients appeared to carry a characteristic eight-variant TCR beta motif.

MiXCR, run by TCRdb on the 5' RACE reads, gives a single entry per CDR3 protein. The profile shows roughly 300,000 distinct CDR3 sequences, less than 9.5% of them singletons. Sequencing was performed on blood, either unsorted or a sorted T cell fraction (not recorded which). The origin of the receptors is a male donor with ankylosing spondylitis.

The chain is built from TRBV19 and TRBJ2-5; D may be TRBD1 (5 bases). The CDR3 sequence is 16 residues long. Germline values: CDR1 LNHDA, CDR2 SQIVND (reference sequence). Trimming took off 4 bases at V and 0 bases at J, with 15 bases between the two ends. CDR3 sequence: CASSTLQGVDQETQYF. The CDR3 coding sequence is TGTGCCAGTAGTACCTTGCAGGGTGTCGACCAAGAGACCCAGTACTTC. Full variable domain (outside the CDR3, taken from reference TRBV19 and TRBJ2-5): DGGITQSPKYLFRKEGQNVTLSCEQNLNHDAMYWYRQDPGQGLRLIYYSQIVNDFQKGDIAEGYSVSREKKESFPLTVTSAQKNPTAFYLCASSTLQGVDQETQYFGPGTRLLVL.

The V call is TRBV5-6, the J call TRBJ1-5, with 9 bases that match TRBD1. Germline V gene sequence: CDR1 SGHDT, CDR2 YYEEEE. With V trimmed by 0 bases and J by 7 bases, 8 bases remained unmatched. CDR3 size: 16 residues. The CDR3 here is CASSLAADRGHQPQHF. CDR3 sequence (DNA): TGTGCCAGCAGCTTGGCCGCGGACAGGGGTCACCAGCCCCAGCATTTT.

In its sample, this clonotype was seen many times. V gene TRBV3-1 combines with J gene TRBJ2-1; D gene unclear. V gave up 4 bases and J gave up 0 bases, with 13 bases separating them. The CDR3 runs 16 residues. Germline V lookup: CDR1 LGHDT, CDR2 YNNKEL (reference sequence). The CDR3 DNA follows: TGTGCCAGCAGCCCCCAGGCTGGCCTCTCCTACAATGAGCAGTTCTTC. Amino acids: CASSPQAGLSYNEQFF.

The chain carries TRBV28 and TRBJ2-2, with 10 bases aligning to TRBD2. V trimming: 6 bases; J trimming: 0 bases; junction bases outside the gene matches: 1. This CDR3 is 15 amino acids long. CDR1 MDHEN and CDR2 SYDVKM come from the germline V gene. DNA for the CDR3: TGTGCCAGCAGACTAGCGGGAACGAACACCGGGGAGCTGTTTTTT. It codes for CASRLAGTNTGELFF.

This clonotype was observed many times. The V call is TRBV18, the J call TRBJ1-1, with D possibly TRBD1 on 6 matching bases. The CDR3 length is 14 residues. Germline CDR1 is KGHSH and CDR2 is LQKENI. V dropped 1 base and J dropped 5 bases, with 11 bases sitting between them. CDR3 in DNA: TGTGCCAGCTCACCACGGGGGGCAGATACTGAAGCTTTCTTT. It specifies CASSPRGADTEAFF.

This clonotype was observed many times. This sequence joins TRBV20-1 and TRBJ1-6; possible D gene TRBD1, 6 bases. V lost 6 bases, J lost 8 bases, and 17 bases lay in between. CDR3 length: 14 amino acids. Germline-derived CDR1 and CDR2 are DFQATT and SNEGSKA (reference sequence). The CDR3 region is CSANRALSDSPLHF. CDR3 in DNA: TGCAGTGCCAACAGGGCTCTCTCGGATTCACCCCTCCACTTT.

This chain connects TRBV12-3 or TRBV12-4 to TRBJ2-7; maybe TRBD1 (6 bases). The CDR3 consists of 14 residues. V lost 4 bases, J lost 4 bases, and 14 bases lay in between. CDR3 coding DNA: TGTGCCAGCAGTTCTCAGGGGCCCTGGTACGAGCAGTACTTC. Translated, it gives CASSSQGPWYEQYF.

This rearrangement joins TRBV12-3 or TRBV12-4 to TRBJ2-3; 9 bases are a match to TRBD1. This CDR3 has 15 residues. Trimming cost V 3 bases and J 6 bases; bases outside gene matches: 7. The DNA of the CDR3 is TGTGCCAGCAGTTTCACAGGGGGCGCCTCCGATACGCAGTATTTT. This gives the protein CASSFTGGASDTQYF.

This clonotype was found a few times. The chain links TRBV7-9 to TRBJ1-5; D is unresolved. The CDR3 covers 13 residues. CDR1 is SEHNR, CDR2 FQNEAQ, per germline (reference sequence). Between the trimmed V and J ends, which lost 4 bases and 4 bases, there was a span of 8 bases. CDR3 sequence reads: CASSSNANQPQHF. CDR3 sequence (DNA): TGTGCCAGCAGCTCTAACGCTAATCAGCCCCAGCATTTT.

This clonotype occurred a few times. The genes are TRBV12-3 or TRBV12-4 and TRBJ2-7, with 7 bases fitting TRBD2. The V segment lost 2 bases and the J segment 6 bases; nucleotides outside the gene matches: 7. The CDR3 contains 14 residues. The CDR3 spells CASSLSGTTIEQYF. Here the CDR3 DNA reads TGTGCCAGCAGTTTATCCGGGACTACCATCGAGCAGTACTTC.

This clonotype has ten or more counts. The rearrangement uses TRBV29-1 and TRBJ2-3; 10 bases are shared with TRBD1. The length of the CDR3 is 14 residues. Germline V gene data show CDR1 as SQVTM and CDR2 as ANQGSEA. J gave up 2 bases and V 5 bases, and 4 bases lay outside the gene matches. Here the CDR3 reads CSVYGTGDTDTQYF. The CDR3 DNA reads TGCAGCGTTTACGGGACAGGGGACACAGATACGCAGTATTTT.

The table lists this clonotype with a few counts. The chain couples TRBV4-1 to TRBJ2-1, with D uncertain. The CDR3 consists of 13 residues. Germline values: CDR1 MGHRA, CDR2 YSYEKL. The V gene lost 8 bases and the J gene lost 0 bases, with 8 bases spanning the gap. The CDR3 here is CASGSSSYNEQFF. In DNA, the CDR3 is TGCGCCAGCGGCTCAAGCTCCTACAATGAGCAGTTCTTC.

This clonotype was recorded a few times. The J gene is TRBJ2-2, the V gene TRBV4-3; 8 bases align to TRBD1. J lost 7 bases, V lost 2 bases, and 3 bases had no gene match. The CDR3 is 14 residues long. Germline V gene lookup returns CDR1 LGHNA and CDR2 YSLEER. CDR3 amino acids: CASSQSGGFGELFF. CDR3 bases: TGCGCCAGCAGCCAATCAGGGGGCTTCGGGGAGCTGTTTTTT.

In its sample, this clonotype was seen a few times. The chain uses TRBV20-1 and TRBJ2-4, with 9 bases aligning to TRBD1. Germline V gives CDR1 DFQATT, CDR2 SNEGSKA (reference sequence). V lost 2 bases, J lost 3 bases, and 11 bases stayed unmatched. The CDR3 has 17 amino acids. The CDR3 nucleotides are TGCAGTGCTAGATTCCCAGGGACAGGGTTTTTCAAAAACATTCAGTACTTC. Its protein product is CSARFPGTGFFKNIQYF.

This clonotype has only a few counts. The rearrangement uses TRBV5-1 and TRBJ1-4; TRBD1 agrees at 9 bases. Germline V gene data show CDR1 as SGHRS and CDR2 as YFSETQ. This CDR3 comprises 14 residues. Trimming took 4 bases from V and 8 from J; bases not matched to a gene: 6. The CDR3 DNA reads as TGCGCCAGCAGCGAGACAGGGGGGGAAGAAAAACTGTTTTTT. Translation: CASSETGGEEKLFF.

CDR3 sequence (DNA): TGTGCCAGCAGCTTAACCCCCGGGACAGGGTTGACTGGGGCCAACGTCCTGACTTTC. It is translated as CASSLTPGTGLTGANVLTF. The V call is TRBV7-3, the J call TRBJ2-6; the match to TRBD1 covers 9 bases. The junction had 8 bases not matched to a gene; V was cut back by 0 bases and J by 2 bases. Germline V gives CDR1 SGHTA, CDR2 FQGTGA. This CDR3 is 19 amino acids long.

This clonotype occurred many times. The V call is TRBV12-3 or TRBV12-4, the J call TRBJ2-3; TRBD2 matches 13 bases. V lost 7 bases to trimming and J lost 3 bases; unmatched junction nucleotides: 7. CDR3 size: 16 residues. Here the CDR3 reads CASTPGLAGATDTQYF. The CDR3 bases are TGTGCCAGCACCCCCGGACTAGCGGGAGCTACAGATACGCAGTATTTT.

This clonotype was picked up many times. One junction end does not reproduce the germline sequence, and a read error may be involved. The genes are TRBV7-7 and TRBJ2-1; 14 nucleotides agree with TRBD2. This CDR3 has 15 residues. CDR1 and CDR2 (germline): SSHAT, FNYEAQ (reference sequence). The CDR3 DNA sequence: TGCGCCAGCAGCCCGGGACTAGCGGGAGTCAATGAGCAGTTCTTC. This translates into CASSPGLAGVNEQFF. Supplemented by reference TRBV7-7 and TRBJ2-1, the full variable domain reads GAGVSQSPRYKVTKRGQDVTLRCDPISSHATLYWYQQALGQGPEFLTYFNYEAQPDKSGLPSDRFSAERPEGSISTLTIQRTEQRDSAMYRCASSPGLAGVNEQFFGPGTRLTVL.

This clonotype was seen at least ten times. This chain connects TRBV5-1 to TRBJ2-2; tentative D call: TRBD2 (6 bases). The V end lost 3 bases, the J end lost 5 bases, and 8 bases lay between the germline ends. CDR3 size: 13 residues. The V gene's germline CDR1 is SGHRS and CDR2 YFSETQ. CDR3 DNA: TGCGCCAGCAGCTACCGGGAGACCGGGGAGCTGTTTTTT. Amino acids: CASSYRETGELFF. Filled out from reference TRBV5-1 and TRBJ2-2, the complete variable domain reads KAGVTQTPRYLIKTRGQQVTLSCSPISGHRSVSWYQQTPGQGLQFLFEYFSETQRNKGNFPGRFSGRQFSNSRSEMNVSTLELGDSALYLCASSYRETGELFFGEGSRLTVL.

This clonotype has at least ten counts. V is TRBV20-1 and J is TRBJ2-5, with TRBD1 matching over 12 bases. The CDR3 length is 15 residues. The V and J ends lost 6 bases and 7 bases, in that order; junction bases with no gene match: 12. CDR1 and CDR2 (germline): DFQATT, SNEGSKA (reference sequence). The CDR3 protein is CSARTPGQGAGTQYF. Here the CDR3 DNA reads TGCAGTGCAAGGACGCCGGGACAGGGGGCTGGGACCCAGTACTTC.

This clonotype has a count of ten or more. The chain carries TRBV29-1 and TRBJ2-3; 8 bases match TRBD2. CDR1 and CDR2 (germline): SQVTM, ANQGSEA. Germline trimming cut 3 bases from V and 1 base from J; bases unmatched to any gene: 3. The CDR3 length is 14 residues. The CDR3 bases are TGCAGCGTTGACACTAGCGGAGGCACAGATACGCAGTATTTT. It translates to CSVDTSGGTDTQYF.

The chain links TRBV9 to TRBJ2-2; D gene ambiguous. With 0 bases removed from V and 1 base from J, the gap between germline ends came to 7 bases. CDR3 length: 15 residues. The germline gives CDR1 SGDLS, CDR2 YYNGEE. Here the CDR3 reads CASSVVPGNTGELFF. CDR3 sequence (DNA): TGTGCCAGCAGCGTAGTTCCAGGGAACACCGGGGAGCTGTTTTTT.

This clonotype was observed at least ten times. This chain links TRBV29-1 with TRBJ2-1; no reliable D call. With 4 bases removed from V and 10 bases from J, the gap between germline ends came to 17 bases. Germline assignment: CDR1 SQVTM and CDR2 ANQGSEA. This CDR3 contains 13 residues. The CDR3 DNA reads TGCAGCGTTGCCGGTTCCACCCTGGGAGAGCAGTTCTTC. Translated: CSVAGSTLGEQFF.

This chain joins TRBV7-2 and TRBJ2-3; D is unclear. The CDR3 runs 15 residues. Germline V CDR1 and CDR2: SGHTA, FQGNSA. V shed 3 bases and J shed 0 bases, with 10 bases lying between them. CDR3 coding DNA: TGTGCCAGCAGCTTGAGTCGGTCTAGCACAGATACGCAGTATTTT. This translates into CASSLSRSSTDTQYF.

The chain carries TRBV4-3 and TRBJ2-7; D gene ambiguous. V was cut by 3 bases and J by 4 bases, with 13 bases left in between. There are 14 residues in the CDR3. CDR1 is LGHNA and CDR2 is YSLEER in the germline V gene. The CDR3 spells CASSQTSRVYEQYF. In DNA form, the CDR3 reads TGCGCCAGCAGCCAGACATCAAGGGTTTACGAGCAGTACTTC.

This clonotype was picked up many times. One junction end disagrees with the germline gene, perhaps due to a read error. The rearrangement links TRBV7-9 to TRBJ2-1; 7 bases agree with TRBD2. This CDR3 has 16 amino acids. Germline CDR1 is SEHNR and CDR2 is FQNEAQ (reference sequence). CDR3 amino acids: CAGRSSGISSYNEQFF. CDR3 coding DNA: TGTGCCGGCAGGTCTAGCGGCATTAGCTCCTACAATGAGCAGTTCTTC.

The rearrangement uses TRBV3-1 and TRBJ2-7; perhaps TRBD2 as D (6 bases). The germline V gene has CDR1 LGHDT and CDR2 YNNKEL (reference sequence). The ends were cut back, 5 bases at V and 2 bases at J, with 13 bases in the middle. This CDR3 is built from 14 residues. This CDR3 is CASSYRLVPYEQYF. In DNA form, the CDR3 reads TGTGCCAGCAGCTACAGACTAGTGCCCTACGAGCAGTACTTC.

This clonotype was counted only a few times. The V and J genes are TRBV7-2 and TRBJ2-5, with 11 bases matching TRBD1. With V trimmed by 1 base and J by 5 bases, 12 bases remained unmatched. This CDR3 comprises 18 residues. Germline V gene data show CDR1 as SGHTA and CDR2 as FQGNSA. The CDR3 loop is CASSLGPGQGVDRETQYF. The CDR3 DNA sequence: TGTGCCAGCAGCTTAGGGCCGGGACAGGGGGTAGATCGGGAGACCCAGTACTTC.

This clonotype has ten or more counts. The V call is TRBV5-5, the J call TRBJ2-7; D gene ambiguous. The V gene's germline CDR1 is SGHKS and CDR2 YYEKEE (reference sequence). The V end lost 1 base, the J end lost 2 bases, and 4 bases lay between the germline ends. This CDR3 has 12 residues. In nucleotides, the CDR3 is TGTGCCAGCAGCTTGAGGGCCTACGAGCAGTACTTC. Translation: CASSLRAYEQYF.

This clonotype was detected a few times. This chain uses TRBV27 with TRBJ2-7; D could derive from TRBD1 or TRBD2 (6 bases each). Per germline, CDR1 MNHEY and CDR2 SMNVEV (reference sequence). This CDR3 comprises 16 residues. The V gene lost 2 bases and the J gene lost 4 bases, with 18 bases spanning the gap. The CDR3 here is CASSLGPGGQQYEQYF. The CDR3 region has the DNA TGTGCCAGCAGTTTAGGACCCGGGGGCCAGCAGTACGAGCAGTACTTC.